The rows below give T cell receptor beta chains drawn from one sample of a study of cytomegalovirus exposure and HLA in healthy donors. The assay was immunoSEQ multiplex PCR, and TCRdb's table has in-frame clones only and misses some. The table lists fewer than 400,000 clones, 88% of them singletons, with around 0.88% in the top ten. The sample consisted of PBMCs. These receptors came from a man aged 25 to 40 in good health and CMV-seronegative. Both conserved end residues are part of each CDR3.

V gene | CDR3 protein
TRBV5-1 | CASGGVRNTEAFF
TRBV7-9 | CASSSGTASNQPQHF
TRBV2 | CASSPRQGTNYGYTF
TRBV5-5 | CASSLDYGYTF
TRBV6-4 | CASSDSATNTGELFF
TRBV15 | CATSREGDRGGEQYF
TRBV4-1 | CASGAEAQTSTDTQYF
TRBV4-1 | CASSQGGGTNEKLFF
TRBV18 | CASSRGLAGTSNTGELFF
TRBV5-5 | CASSLDREFYGYTF
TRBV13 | CASSAPGTGNTIYF
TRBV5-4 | CASSLVEGTLGSYNEQFF
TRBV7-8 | CASSLRRGPADTQYF
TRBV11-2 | CASSLDPTSGGYEQFF
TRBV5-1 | CASSLVLAGGETQYF
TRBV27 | CASSSAGVSAGELFF
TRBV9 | CASSSRLAGGENEQFF
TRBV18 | CASSPGVGTADPVLYEQYF
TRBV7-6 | CASRARRAGGLGEQFF
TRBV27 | CASGPGSNNSPLHF
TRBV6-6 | CASSYSGSNQPQHF
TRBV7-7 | CASSLFCRGYGYTF
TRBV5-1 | CASSLAGIHVSGANVLTF
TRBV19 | CASSRQGIVYEQYF
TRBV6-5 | CASSYSDPAVGAFF
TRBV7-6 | CASSLADNLNTEAFF
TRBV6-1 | CASSEYPAGSYEQYF
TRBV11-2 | CASSKDRSSGNTIYF
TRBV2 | CASSEGSSGWIIETQYF
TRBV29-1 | CSVSRINTEAFF
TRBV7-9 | CASHSWAGMNTEAFF
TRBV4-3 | CASSQDRVTSYEQYF